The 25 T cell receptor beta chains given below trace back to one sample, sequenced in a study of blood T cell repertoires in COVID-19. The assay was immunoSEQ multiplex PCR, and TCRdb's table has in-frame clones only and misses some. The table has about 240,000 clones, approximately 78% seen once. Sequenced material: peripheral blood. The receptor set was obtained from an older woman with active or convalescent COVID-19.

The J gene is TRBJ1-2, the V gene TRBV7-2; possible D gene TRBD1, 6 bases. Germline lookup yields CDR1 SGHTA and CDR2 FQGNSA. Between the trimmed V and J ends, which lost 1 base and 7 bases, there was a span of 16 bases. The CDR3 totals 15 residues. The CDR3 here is CASSLDLLQGGGYTF. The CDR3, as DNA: TGTGCCAGCAGCTTAGACCTATTACAGGGTGGTGGCTACACCTTC.

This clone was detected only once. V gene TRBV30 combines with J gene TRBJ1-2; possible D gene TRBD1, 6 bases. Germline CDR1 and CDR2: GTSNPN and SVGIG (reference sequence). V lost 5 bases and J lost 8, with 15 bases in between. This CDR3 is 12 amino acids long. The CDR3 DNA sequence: TGTGCCTGGGAGCAAGACACAGGGGGCTACACCTTC. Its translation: CAWEQDTGGYTF.

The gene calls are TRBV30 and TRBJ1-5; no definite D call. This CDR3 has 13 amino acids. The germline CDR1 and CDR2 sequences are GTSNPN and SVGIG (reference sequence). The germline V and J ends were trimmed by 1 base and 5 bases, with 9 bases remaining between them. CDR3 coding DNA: TGTGCCTGGAGTGGCGGGGATCATCAGCCCCAGCATTTT. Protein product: CAWSGGDHQPQHF.

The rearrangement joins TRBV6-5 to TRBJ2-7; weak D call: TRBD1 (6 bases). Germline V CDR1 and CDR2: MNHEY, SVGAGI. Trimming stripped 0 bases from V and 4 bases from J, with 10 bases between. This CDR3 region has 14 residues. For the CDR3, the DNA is TGTGCCAGCAGTTACTCGTCGCAGGGGTACGAGCAGTACTTC. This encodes CASSYSSQGYEQYF.

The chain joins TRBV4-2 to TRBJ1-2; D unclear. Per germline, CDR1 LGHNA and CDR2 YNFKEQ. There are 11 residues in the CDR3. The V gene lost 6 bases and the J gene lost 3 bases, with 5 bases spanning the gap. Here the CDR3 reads CASRSDYGYTF. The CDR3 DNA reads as TGTGCCAGCAGGTCGGACTATGGCTACACCTTC.

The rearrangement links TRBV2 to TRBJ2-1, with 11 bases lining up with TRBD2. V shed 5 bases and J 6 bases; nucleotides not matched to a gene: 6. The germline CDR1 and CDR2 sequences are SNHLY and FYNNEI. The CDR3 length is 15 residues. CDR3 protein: CASSRGTSGLNEQFF. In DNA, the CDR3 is TGTGCCAGCAGTCGAGGGACTAGCGGACTCAATGAGCAGTTCTTC.

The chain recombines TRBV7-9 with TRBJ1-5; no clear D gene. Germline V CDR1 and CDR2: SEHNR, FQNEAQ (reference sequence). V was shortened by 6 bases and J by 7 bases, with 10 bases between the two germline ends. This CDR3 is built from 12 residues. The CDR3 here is CASSSSRQPQHF. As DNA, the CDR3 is TGTGCCAGCAGTTCAAGCAGGCAGCCCCAGCATTTT.

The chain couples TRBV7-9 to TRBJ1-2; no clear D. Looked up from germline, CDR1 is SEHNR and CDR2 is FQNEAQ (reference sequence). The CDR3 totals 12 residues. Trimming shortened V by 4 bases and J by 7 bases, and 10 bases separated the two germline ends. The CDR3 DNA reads TGTGCCAGCAGCTCAGAGGCTGGTGGCTACACCTTC. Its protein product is CASSSEAGGYTF.

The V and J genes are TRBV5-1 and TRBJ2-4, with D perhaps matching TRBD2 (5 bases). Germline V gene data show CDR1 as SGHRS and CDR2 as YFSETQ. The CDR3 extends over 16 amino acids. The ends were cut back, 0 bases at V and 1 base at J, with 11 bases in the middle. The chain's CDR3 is CASSLDRGSAKNIQYF. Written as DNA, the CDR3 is TGCGCCAGCAGCTTGGACCGGGGTTCGGCCAAAAACATTCAGTACTTC. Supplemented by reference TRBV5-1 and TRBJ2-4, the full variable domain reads KAGVTQTPRYLIKTRGQQVTLSCSPISGHRSVSWYQQTPGQGLQFLFEYFSETQRNKGNFPGRFSGRQFSNSRSEMNVSTLELGDSALYLCASSLDRGSAKNIQYFGAGTRLSVL.

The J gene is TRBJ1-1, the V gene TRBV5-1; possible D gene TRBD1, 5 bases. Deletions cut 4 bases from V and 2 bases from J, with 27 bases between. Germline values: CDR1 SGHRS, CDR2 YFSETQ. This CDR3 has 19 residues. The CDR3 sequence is CASSPLGGGGVFLNTEAFF. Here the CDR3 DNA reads TGCGCCAGCAGCCCTCTTGGCGGTGGAGGGGTCTTTCTTAACACTGAAGCTTTCTTT.

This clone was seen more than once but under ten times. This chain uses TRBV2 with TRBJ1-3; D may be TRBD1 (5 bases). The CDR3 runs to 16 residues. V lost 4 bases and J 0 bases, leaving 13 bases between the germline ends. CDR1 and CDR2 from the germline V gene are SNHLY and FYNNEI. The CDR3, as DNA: TGTGCCAGCAGTGGGGGCAGGGTAATCTCTGGAAACACCATATATTTT. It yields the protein CASSGGRVISGNTIYF.

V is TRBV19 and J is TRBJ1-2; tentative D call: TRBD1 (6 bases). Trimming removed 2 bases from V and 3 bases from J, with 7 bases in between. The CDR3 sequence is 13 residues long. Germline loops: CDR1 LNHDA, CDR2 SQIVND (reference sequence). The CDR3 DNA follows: TGTGCCAGTAGTATACAGGGGTACTATGGCTACACCTTC. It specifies CASSIQGYYGYTF.

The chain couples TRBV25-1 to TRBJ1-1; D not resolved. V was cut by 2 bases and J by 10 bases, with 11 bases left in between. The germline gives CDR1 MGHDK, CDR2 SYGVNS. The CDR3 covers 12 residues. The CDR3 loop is CASSERPGGAFF. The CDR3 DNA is TGTGCCAGCAGTGAACGGCCCGGAGGAGCTTTCTTT.

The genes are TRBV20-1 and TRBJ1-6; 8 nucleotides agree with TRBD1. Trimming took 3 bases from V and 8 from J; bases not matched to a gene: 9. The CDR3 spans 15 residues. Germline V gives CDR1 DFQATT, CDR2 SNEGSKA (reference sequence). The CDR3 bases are TGCAGTGCTAGTACGGGACAGGTTTTTGATTCACCCCTCCACTTT. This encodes CSASTGQVFDSPLHF.

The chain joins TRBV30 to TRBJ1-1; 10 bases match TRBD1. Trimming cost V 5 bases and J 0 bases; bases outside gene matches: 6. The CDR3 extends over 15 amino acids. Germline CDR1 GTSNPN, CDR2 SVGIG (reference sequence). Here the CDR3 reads CAWRQGAFMNTEAFF. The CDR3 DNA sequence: TGTGCCTGGCGACAGGGGGCCTTCATGAACACTGAAGCTTTCTTT.

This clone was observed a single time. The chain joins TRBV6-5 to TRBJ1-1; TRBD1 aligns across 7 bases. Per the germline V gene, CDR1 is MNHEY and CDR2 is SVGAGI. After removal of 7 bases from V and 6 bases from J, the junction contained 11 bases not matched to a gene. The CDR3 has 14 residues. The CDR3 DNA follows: TGTGCCAGCAAGCTCGGACAGGCTGGGGCTGAAGCTTTCTTT. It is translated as CASKLGQAGAEAFF.

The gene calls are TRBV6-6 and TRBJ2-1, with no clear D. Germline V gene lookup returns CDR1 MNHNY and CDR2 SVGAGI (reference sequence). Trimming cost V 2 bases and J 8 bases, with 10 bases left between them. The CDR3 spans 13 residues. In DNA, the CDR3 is TGTGCCAGCAGTTACGGCCCCGACTATGAGCAGTTCTTC. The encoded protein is CASSYGPDYEQFF.

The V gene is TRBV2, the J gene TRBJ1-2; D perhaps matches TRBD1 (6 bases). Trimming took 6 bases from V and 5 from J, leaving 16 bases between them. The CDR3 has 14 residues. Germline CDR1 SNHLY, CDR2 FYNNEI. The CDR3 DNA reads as TGTGCCAGCAGCGCTGGACAGTTTACTTATGGCTACACCTTC. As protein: CASSAGQFTYGYTF.

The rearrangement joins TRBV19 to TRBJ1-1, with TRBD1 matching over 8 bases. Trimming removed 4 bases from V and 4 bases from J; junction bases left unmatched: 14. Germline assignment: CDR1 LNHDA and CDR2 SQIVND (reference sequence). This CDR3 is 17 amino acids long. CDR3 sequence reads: CASSTSTGGPFSTEAFF. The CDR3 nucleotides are TGTGCCAGTAGTACCTCCACAGGGGGACCGTTTAGCACTGAAGCTTTCTTT.

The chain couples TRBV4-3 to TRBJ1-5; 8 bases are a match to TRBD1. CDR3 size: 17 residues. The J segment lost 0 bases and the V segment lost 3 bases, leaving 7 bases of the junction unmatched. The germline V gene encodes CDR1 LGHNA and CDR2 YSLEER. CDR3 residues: CASSQDRVSDSNQPQHF. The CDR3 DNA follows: TGCGCCAGCAGCCAGGACAGGGTAAGCGATAGCAATCAGCCCCAGCATTTT.

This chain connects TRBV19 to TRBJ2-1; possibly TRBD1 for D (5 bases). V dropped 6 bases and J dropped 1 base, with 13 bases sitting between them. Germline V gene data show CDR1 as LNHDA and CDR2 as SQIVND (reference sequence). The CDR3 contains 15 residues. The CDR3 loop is CASSLQGRSYNEQFF. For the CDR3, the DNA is TGTGCCAGTAGCTTGCAGGGAAGGTCCTACAATGAGCAGTTCTTC. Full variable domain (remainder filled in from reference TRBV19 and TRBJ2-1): DGGITQSPKYLFRKEGQNVTLSCEQNLNHDAMYWYRQDPGQGLRLIYYSQIVNDFQKGDIAEGYSVSREKKESFPLTVTSAQKNPTAFYLCASSLQGRSYNEQFFGPGTRLTVL.

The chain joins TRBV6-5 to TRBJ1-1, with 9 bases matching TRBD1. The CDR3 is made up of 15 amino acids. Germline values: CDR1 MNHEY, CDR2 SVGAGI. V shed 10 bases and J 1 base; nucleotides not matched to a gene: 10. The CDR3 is CANSPPGQGNTEAFF. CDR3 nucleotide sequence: TGTGCCAACTCTCCCCCGGGACAGGGGAACACTGAAGCTTTCTTT.

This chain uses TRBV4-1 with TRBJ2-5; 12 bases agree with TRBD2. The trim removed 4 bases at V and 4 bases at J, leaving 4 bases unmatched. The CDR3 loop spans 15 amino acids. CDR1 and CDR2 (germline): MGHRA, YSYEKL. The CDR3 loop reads CASSRLAGEGETQYF. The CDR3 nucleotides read TGCGCCAGCAGCCGACTAGCGGGGGAAGGAGAGACCCAGTACTTC.

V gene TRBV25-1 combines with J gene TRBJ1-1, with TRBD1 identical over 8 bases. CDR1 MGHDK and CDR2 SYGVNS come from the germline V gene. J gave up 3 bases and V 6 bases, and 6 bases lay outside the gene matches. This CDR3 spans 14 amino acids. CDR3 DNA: TGTGCCAGCAGGGGGGACAGGATGCACACTGAAGCTTTCTTT. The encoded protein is CASRGDRMHTEAFF. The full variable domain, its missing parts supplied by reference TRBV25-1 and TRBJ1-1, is EADIYQTPRYLVIGTGKKITLECSQTMGHDKMYWYQQDPGMELHLIHYSYGVNSTEKGDLSSESTVSRIRTEHFPLTLESARPSHTSQYLCASRGDRMHTEAFFGQGTRLTVV.

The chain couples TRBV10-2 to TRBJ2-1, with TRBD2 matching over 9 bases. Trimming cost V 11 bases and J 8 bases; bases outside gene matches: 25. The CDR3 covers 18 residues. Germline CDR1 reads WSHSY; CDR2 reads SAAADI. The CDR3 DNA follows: TGCGCCGGATCCCCCCTCTCTCGCGGGGGGGCTGTGTGGGATGAGCAGTTCTTC. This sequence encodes CAGSPLSRGGAVWDEQFF.